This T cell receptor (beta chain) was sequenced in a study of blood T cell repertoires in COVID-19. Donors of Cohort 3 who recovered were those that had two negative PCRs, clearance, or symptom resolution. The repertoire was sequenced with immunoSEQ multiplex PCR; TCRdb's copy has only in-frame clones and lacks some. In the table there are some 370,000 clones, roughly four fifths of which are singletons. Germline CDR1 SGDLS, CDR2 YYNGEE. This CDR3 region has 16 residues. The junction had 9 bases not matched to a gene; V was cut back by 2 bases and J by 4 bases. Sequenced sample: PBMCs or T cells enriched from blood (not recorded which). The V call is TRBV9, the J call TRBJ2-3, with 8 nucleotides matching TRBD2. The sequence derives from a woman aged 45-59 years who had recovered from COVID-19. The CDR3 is CASSVFGSGSPDTQYF. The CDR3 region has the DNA TGTGCCAGCAGCGTTTTTGGGAGCGGGAGCCCAGATACGCAGTATTTT.